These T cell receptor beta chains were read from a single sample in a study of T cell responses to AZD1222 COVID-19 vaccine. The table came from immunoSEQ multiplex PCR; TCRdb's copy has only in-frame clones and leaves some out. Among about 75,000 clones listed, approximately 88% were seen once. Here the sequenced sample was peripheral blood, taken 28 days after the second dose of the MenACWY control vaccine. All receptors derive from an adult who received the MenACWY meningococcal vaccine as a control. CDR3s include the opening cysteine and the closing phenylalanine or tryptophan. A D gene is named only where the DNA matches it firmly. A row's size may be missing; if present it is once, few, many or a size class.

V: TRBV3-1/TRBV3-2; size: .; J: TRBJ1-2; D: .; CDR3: CASSQEAGRESGYTF; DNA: TGTGCCAGCAGCCAAGAAGCAGGGAGGGAGTCTGGCTACACCTTC
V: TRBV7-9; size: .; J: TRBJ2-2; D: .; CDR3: CASSLGVHGELFF; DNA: TGTGCCAGCAGCTTAGGGGTGCACGGGGAGCTGTTTTTT
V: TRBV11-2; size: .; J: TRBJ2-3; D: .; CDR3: CASSPLSSTDTQYF; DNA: TGTGCCAGCAGCCCTTTGTCAAGCACAGATACGCAGTATTTT
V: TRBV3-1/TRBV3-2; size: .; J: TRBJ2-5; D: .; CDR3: CASSQDGALRGQETQYF; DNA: TGTGCCAGCAGCCAAGACGGGGCCCTAAGGGGCCAAGAGACCCAGTACTTC
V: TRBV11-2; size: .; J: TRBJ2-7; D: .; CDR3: CASSLGAGGNLDF; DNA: TGTGCCAGCAGCCTGGGGGCCGGGGGCAATTTGGACTTC
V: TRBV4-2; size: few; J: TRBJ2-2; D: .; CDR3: CASSQELGSGGTGELFF; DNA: TGTGCCAGCAGCCAAGAACTTGGGTCGGGTGGGACCGGGGAGCTGTTTTTT
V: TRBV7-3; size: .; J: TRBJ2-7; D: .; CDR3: CASSLWDWDSMTVHPVHYEQYF; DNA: TGTGCCAGCAGCTTATGGGATTGGGATTCTATGACGGTTCACCCAGTACACTACGAGCAGTACTTC
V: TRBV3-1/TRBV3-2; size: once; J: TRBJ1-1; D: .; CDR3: CASSHAVGITEAFF; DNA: TGTGCCAGCAGCCACGCCGTAGGCATCACTGAAGCTTTCTTT
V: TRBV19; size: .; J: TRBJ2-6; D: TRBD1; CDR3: CASSLTGASGANVLTF; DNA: TGTGCCAGTAGTCTAACAGGGGCTTCTGGGGCCAACGTCCTGACTTTC
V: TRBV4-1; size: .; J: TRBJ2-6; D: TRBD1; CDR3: CASSQRDRGPVLSGANVLTF; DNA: TGCGCCAGCAGCCAGAGGGACAGGGGGCCCGTACTCTCTGGGGCCAACGTCCTGACTTTC
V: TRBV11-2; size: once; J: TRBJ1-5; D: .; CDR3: CASSADPNQGQPQHF; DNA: TGTGCCAGCAGCGCCGACCCCAATCAGGGCCAGCCCCAGCATTTT
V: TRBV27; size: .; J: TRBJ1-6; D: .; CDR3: CASSPTGSSYNSPLHF; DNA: TGTGCCAGCAGCCCAACGGGTAGCTCCTATAATTCACCCCTCCACTTT
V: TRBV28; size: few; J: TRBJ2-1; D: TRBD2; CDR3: CASRDSSGGANEQFF; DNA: TGTGCCAGCAGAGATTCGAGCGGGGGGGCGAATGAGCAGTTCTTC
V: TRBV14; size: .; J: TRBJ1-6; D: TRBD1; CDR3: CASSLGTAHNSPLHF; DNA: TGTGCCAGCAGCCTCGGGACAGCGCATAATTCACCCCTCCACTTT
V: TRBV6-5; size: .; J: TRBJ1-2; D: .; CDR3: CASGIDRSYGYTF; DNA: TGTGCCAGCGGGATCGACCGATCCTATGGCTACACCTTC
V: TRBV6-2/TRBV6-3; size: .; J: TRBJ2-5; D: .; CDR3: CASSYRGLRRLQETQYF; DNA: TGTGCCAGCAGTTACAGAGGATTACGTAGGCTTCAAGAGACCCAGTACTTC
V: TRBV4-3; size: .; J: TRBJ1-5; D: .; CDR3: CASSQDLGAQPQHF; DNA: TGCGCCAGCAGCCAAGATTTGGGGGCTCAGCCCCAGCATTTT
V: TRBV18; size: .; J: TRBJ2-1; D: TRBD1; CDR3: CASSPKTGVNEQFF; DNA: TGTGCCAGCTCACCAAAAACAGGGGTGAATGAGCAGTTCTTC
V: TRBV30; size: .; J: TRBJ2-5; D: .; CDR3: CAWSVRGGKETQYF; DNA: TGTGCCTGGAGTGTACGGGGAGGAAAAGAGACCCAGTACTTC
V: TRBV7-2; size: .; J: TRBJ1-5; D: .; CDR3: CASSLSRGRDQPQHF; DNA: TGTGCCAGCAGCTTGTCCCGAGGGAGGGATCAGCCCCAGCATTTT
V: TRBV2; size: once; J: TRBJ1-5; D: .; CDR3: CASSVGVYQPQHF; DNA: TGTGCCAGCAGTGTCGGGGTCTATCAGCCCCAGCATTTT
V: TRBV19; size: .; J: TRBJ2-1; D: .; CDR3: CASSGGNEQFF; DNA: TGTGCCAGTAGTGGGGGGAATGAGCAGTTCTTC
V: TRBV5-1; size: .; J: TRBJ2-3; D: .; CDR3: CASSLEPGARTDTQYF; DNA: TGCGCCAGCAGCTTGGAACCGGGGGCAAGGACAGATACGCAGTATTTT
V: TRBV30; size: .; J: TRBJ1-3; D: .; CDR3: CAWSAGRGNTIYF; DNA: TGTGCCTGGAGTGCCGGCCGTGGAAACACCATATATTTT
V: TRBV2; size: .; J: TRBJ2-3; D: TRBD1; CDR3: CASSELGTAADTQYF; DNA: TGTGCCAGCAGTGAGCTAGGGACAGCAGCTGATACGCAGTATTTT